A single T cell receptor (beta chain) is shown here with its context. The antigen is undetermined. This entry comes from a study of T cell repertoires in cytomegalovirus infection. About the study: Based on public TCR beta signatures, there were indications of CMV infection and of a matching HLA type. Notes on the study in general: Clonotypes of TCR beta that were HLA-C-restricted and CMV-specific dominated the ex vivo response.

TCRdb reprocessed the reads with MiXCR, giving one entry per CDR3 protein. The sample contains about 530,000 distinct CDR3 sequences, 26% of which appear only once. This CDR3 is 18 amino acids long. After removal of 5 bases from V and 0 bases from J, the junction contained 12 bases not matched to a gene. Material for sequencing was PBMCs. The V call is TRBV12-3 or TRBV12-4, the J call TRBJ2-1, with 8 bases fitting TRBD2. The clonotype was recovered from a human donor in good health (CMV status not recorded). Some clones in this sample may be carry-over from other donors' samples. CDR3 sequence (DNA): TGTGCCAGCAGTCCAAGGACTAGCCGTAGCGGCTCCTACAATGAGCAGTTCTTC. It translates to CASSPRTSRSGSYNEQFF.